The 25 T cell receptor beta chains presented below share a single source sample, sequenced in a study of cytotoxic CD8 clonotypes in ibrutinib-treated CLL. Clones were read by immunoSEQ multiplex PCR, and TCRdb kept only the in-frame ones, dropping some. Here the sample spans about 130,000 clones, 79% being singletons. This material consisted of PBMCs, taken after 12 months of ibrutinib treatment. Receptor source: a human donor with chronic lymphocytic leukemia.

V and J are TRBV7-8 and TRBJ2-1; D is unclear. The CDR3 is 14 amino acids. Trimming pared 0 bases from V and 5 bases from J, leaving 8 bases between. In germline, CDR1 is SGHVS, CDR2 FQNEAQ. This CDR3 reads CASSLAFINNEQFF. The CDR3 DNA reads as TGTGCCAGCAGCTTAGCGTTCATAAACAATGAGCAGTTCTTC.

The rearrangement joins TRBV5-4 to TRBJ2-7; D is unresolved. In germline, CDR1 is SGHNT, CDR2 YYREEE (reference sequence). Trimming left V 4 bases short and J 4 bases short, with 15 bases between. CDR3 length: 14 residues. CDR3 bases: TGTGCCAGCAGCGCCGGAGACCTTTTGTACGAGCAGTACTTC. It translates to CASSAGDLLYEQYF.

This chain connects TRBV19 to TRBJ1-1; the D is unclear. Germline loops: CDR1 LNHDA, CDR2 SQIVND (reference sequence). There are 13 residues in the CDR3. V gave up 3 bases and J gave up 0 bases, with 5 bases separating them. This CDR3 is CASSMRVNTEAFF. In DNA, the CDR3 is TGTGCCAGTAGTATGAGGGTGAACACTGAAGCTTTCTTT.

The chain has TRBV19 and TRBJ2-6, with D possibly being TRBD1 or TRBD2 (5 bases each). The germline V gene has CDR1 LNHDA and CDR2 SQIVND (reference sequence). The ends were cut back, 7 bases at V and 0 bases at J, with 13 bases in the middle. This CDR3 spans 16 amino acids. The CDR3, as DNA: TGTGCCAGTACCGGGACGTTGAGCTCTGGGGCCAACGTCCTGACTTTC. This translates into CASTGTLSSGANVLTF.

The chain uses TRBV7-2 and TRBJ1-5; 7 bases line up with TRBD1. The ends lost 7 bases at V and 2 bases at J; junction bases unmatched: 5. CDR1 and CDR2 (germline): SGHTA, FQGNSA. The CDR3 has 14 residues. The CDR3 DNA follows: TGTGCCAGCAACCAGGGGGGAGGCAATCAGCCCCAGCATTTT. Protein sequence: CASNQGGGNQPQHF.

The chain joins TRBV10-3 to TRBJ2-7, with D uncertain. Between the trimmed V and J ends, which lost 3 bases and 4 bases, there was a span of 10 bases. The germline gives CDR1 ENHRY, CDR2 SYGVKD. This CDR3 contains 13 residues. The CDR3 protein is CAISERPDYEQYF. As DNA, the CDR3 is TGTGCCATCAGTGAACGGCCAGATTACGAGCAGTACTTC.

V usage is TRBV7-9 and J usage is TRBJ1-1, with D maybe TRBD1 (5 bases). V was trimmed by 4 bases and J by 11 bases, leaving 14 bases between them. Germline V gene sequence: CDR1 SEHNR, CDR2 FQNEAQ (reference sequence). The CDR3 covers 12 residues. CDR3 DNA sequence: TGTGCCAGCAGCTCCAGATGGGGGAACGCTTTCTTT. As protein: CASSSRWGNAFF.

The V gene is TRBV7-6, the J gene TRBJ2-5; no definite D call. Trimming took 4 bases from V and 4 from J, leaving 7 bases between them. The length of the CDR3 is 12 residues. Germline CDR1 SGHVS, CDR2 FNYEAQ. The CDR3 region has the DNA TGTGCCAGCAGCTGGACCATAGAGACCCAGTACTTC. Protein sequence: CASSWTIETQYF.

In this sample, this clone turned up once. The V and J genes are TRBV11-2 and TRBJ2-1, with TRBD1 matching 7 bases. With 4 bases clipped from V and 7 bases from J, the junction kept 7 bases outside the gene matches. This CDR3 spans 14 amino acids. Per germline, CDR1 SGHAT and CDR2 FQNNGV. Written as DNA, the CDR3 is TGTGCCAGCAGCTCACTGACAGGGTTGAATGAGCAGTTCTTC. Amino acids: CASSSLTGLNEQFF.

A single count supports this clone. DNA of the CDR3: TGTGCCAGCACCAAGCACTGGGGAGCGGGCAATCAGCCCCAGCATTTT. Amino acid sequence: CASTKHWGAGNQPQHF. The V and J genes are TRBV28 and TRBJ1-5, with D uncertain. Germline CDR1 is MDHEN and CDR2 is SYDVKM. This CDR3 is 16 amino acids long. V lost 7 bases and J 2 bases, leaving 18 bases between the germline ends.

The chain employs TRBV10-3 and TRBJ1-2, with unresolved D. The ends were cut back, 4 bases at V and 4 bases at J, with 7 bases in the middle. Germline CDR1 reads ENHRY; CDR2 reads SYGVKD. The CDR3 is made up of 12 amino acids. CDR3 nucleotide sequence: TGTGCCATCAGTGTGCTCAGCTATGGCTACACCTTC. Protein: CAISVLSYGYTF.

V is TRBV7-2 and J is TRBJ2-7; possible D gene TRBD1, 5 bases. The CDR3 runs to 16 residues. Germline V gives CDR1 SGHTA, CDR2 FQGNSA. Trimming removed 4 bases from V and 1 base from J, with 17 bases in between. CDR3 nucleotide sequence: TGTGCCAGCAGCTCTACAGGCTCTCCTCCTTCCTACGAGCAGTACTTC. This translates into CASSSTGSPPSYEQYF.

This chain uses TRBV18 with TRBJ2-7; D unresolved. This CDR3 has 12 amino acids. The V and J ends lost 4 bases and 8 bases respectively, with 12 bases between them. Germline V gives CDR1 KGHSH, CDR2 LQKENI. The CDR3 loop reads CASSLSSEKQYF. The CDR3, as DNA: TGTGCCAGCTCACTATCATCGGAGAAGCAGTACTTC.

The rearrangement links TRBV13 to TRBJ2-2; the D is unclear. The germline gives CDR1 PRHDT, CDR2 FYEKMQ (reference sequence). V lost 5 bases, J lost 5 bases, and 12 bases lay in between. This CDR3 has 14 amino acids. CDR3 sequence (DNA): TGTGCCAGCAGCCCCCCCACGGCGACCGGGGAGCTGTTTTTT. As protein: CASSPPTATGELFF.

This sequence joins TRBV7-7 and TRBJ2-2; no definite D call. V dropped 5 bases and J dropped 1 base, with 2 bases sitting between them. CDR3 length: 12 residues. Per the germline V gene, CDR1 is SSHAT and CDR2 is FNYEAQ (reference sequence). In DNA, the CDR3 is TGTGCCAGCAGCCTGAACACCGGGGAGCTGTTTTTT. Translating gives CASSLNTGELFF.

The V and J genes are TRBV2 and TRBJ2-3; 7 bases align to TRBD2. The V segment lost 7 bases and the J segment 0 bases; nucleotides outside the gene matches: 10. CDR1 is SNHLY, CDR2 FYNNEI, per germline. The CDR3 extends over 16 amino acids. DNA of the CDR3: TGTGCCAGCAAGGGTTGGGCGGGAGCTAGCACAGATACGCAGTATTTT. Translated, it gives CASKGWAGASTDTQYF.

The rearrangement joins TRBV11-2 to TRBJ2-1; 14 bases are a match to TRBD2. CDR1 is SGHAT and CDR2 is FQNNGV in the germline V gene. The CDR3 has 16 residues. With V trimmed by 5 bases and J by 7 bases, 7 bases remained unmatched. The CDR3 here is CASSPAGTSGRNEQFF. The CDR3 nucleotides are TGTGCCAGCAGCCCGGCCGGGACTAGCGGGAGAAATGAGCAGTTCTTC. Looking up the rest from reference TRBV11-2 and TRBJ2-1 gives the full variable domain: EAGVAQSPRYKIIEKRQSVAFWCNPISGHATLYWYQQILGQGPKLLIQFQNNGVVDDSQLPKDRFSAERLKGVDSTLKIQPAKLEDSAVYLCASSPAGTSGRNEQFFGPGTRLTVL.

This chain connects TRBV28 to TRBJ2-1, with TRBD1 matching over 9 bases. There are 15 residues in the CDR3. V lost 7 bases, J lost 8 bases, and 12 bases stayed unmatched. The germline CDR1 and CDR2 sequences are MDHEN and SYDVKM. CDR3 residues: CASTGSGTGFYEQFF. In DNA form, the CDR3 reads TGTGCCAGCACCGGCTCCGGGACAGGGTTTTATGAGCAGTTCTTC.

This clone was seen more than once but under ten times. This rearrangement joins TRBV6-5 to TRBJ1-1; D is uncertain. The germline V gene encodes CDR1 MNHEY and CDR2 SVGAGI. Between the trimmed V and J ends, which lost 6 bases and 0 bases, there was a span of 8 bases. This CDR3 region has 13 residues. The CDR3 sequence: CASRYSLNTEAFF. The CDR3 coding sequence is TGTGCCAGCAGATACAGTCTGAACACTGAAGCTTTCTTT.

There are a few counts of this clone. The junction shows a germline mismatch at one end, possibly a read error. This chain links TRBV30 with TRBJ1-1; D remains ambiguous. The germline V gene has CDR1 GTSNPN and CDR2 SVGIG (reference sequence). The CDR3 sequence is 10 residues long. The CDR3 spells CAWSVRTAHF. CDR3 sequence (DNA): TGTGCCTGGAGTGTACGTACAGCTCACTTT.

This chain joins TRBV5-1 and TRBJ2-1; 9 bases are a match to TRBD2. The germline V gene has CDR1 SGHRS and CDR2 YFSETQ. This CDR3 contains 16 residues. V was pared by 1 base and J by 2 bases, with 4 bases of the junction left unmatched. The CDR3 nucleotides read TGCGCCAGCAGCTTGCCTAGCGGGACCACCTACAATGAGCAGTTCTTC. Translation: CASSLPSGTTYNEQFF.

The rearrangement uses TRBV28 and TRBJ2-5; 9 bases fit TRBD2. V lost 4 bases and J lost 5; bases outside the gene matches: 8. This CDR3 spans 15 amino acids. Germline CDR1 reads MDHEN; CDR2 reads SYDVKM. The CDR3 spells CASSSLRAGGETQYF. In nucleotides, the CDR3 is TGTGCCAGCAGTTCCCTTCGAGCGGGAGGTGAGACCCAGTACTTC.

This CDR3 is CASSLNQWVERMVNEQFF. The DNA for the CDR3 is TGTGCCAGCAGCTTAAATCAATGGGTTGAACGAATGGTCAATGAGCAGTTCTTC. The rearrangement joins TRBV7-3 to TRBJ2-1; no clear D gene. Looked up from germline, CDR1 is SGHTA and CDR2 is FQGTGA. The CDR3 is 18 residues long. Deletions cut 1 base from V and 6 bases from J, with 22 bases between.

In regard to this clone: This CDR3 is also generated by other DNA sequences in the sample. This chain links TRBV2 with TRBJ2-1; D gene unclear. Germline V gene lookup returns CDR1 SNHLY and CDR2 FYNNEI. CDR3 length: 11 amino acids. V dropped 5 bases and J dropped 4 bases, with 3 bases sitting between them. The CDR3 sequence is CASSLYNEQFF. The CDR3 DNA follows: TGTGCCAGCAGTCTGTACAATGAGCAGTTCTTC.

V is TRBV28 and J is TRBJ1-2; no definite D call. The CDR3 totals 12 residues. Trimming took 5 bases from V and 4 from J, leaving 8 bases between them. The germline V gene encodes CDR1 MDHEN and CDR2 SYDVKM. The DNA of the CDR3 is TGTGCCAGCAGTGCCAGACTCTATGGCTACACCTTC. Translating gives CASSARLYGYTF.